This T cell receptor (beta chain) was profiled in a study of T-cell reconstitution after alpha-beta-depleted transplantation in children. Ten or more counts support this clonotype. Antigen: not known. During its preparation, the TCRbeta library received unique molecular identifiers. TCRdb ran MiXCR on the PCR reads and lists one entry per CDR3 protein. The data hold 550,000 to 800,000 distinct CDR3 sequences, with approximately 14% observed a single time. Broader study findings: Reports say that about two months after transplant, the alpha-beta T cells came out of several hundred graft clones that had expanded.

The sequence was obtained from a girl aged 2 to 9 with congenital amegakaryocytic thrombocytopenia, due to receive a stem cell transplant. The source was PBMCs, collected before TCRalphabeta/CD19-depleted stem cell transplant.

As DNA, the CDR3 is TGTGCCAGCAGCCAAGGCAGGGGAGAGACCCAGTACTTC. This translates into CASSQGRGETQYF. V is TRBV4-2 and J is TRBJ2-5; maybe TRBD1 (6 bases). Germline CDR1 reads LGHNA; CDR2 reads YNFKEQ. The V gene lost 1 base and the J gene lost 4 bases, with 7 bases spanning the gap. The CDR3 spans 13 residues.